This T cell receptor beta chain was captured in a study of blood T cells in healthy people across ages. Primed by a sample-barcoded 5' primer and a J-beta primer mix, a second PCR proceeded for 7 to 11 cycles. TCRdb reprocessed the 5' RACE reads with MiXCR, giving one entry per CDR3 protein. This table has over 750,000 distinct CDR3 sequences, more than 20% appearing once. Only a few counts were recorded for this clonotype. Its antigen is not known. Individuals who donated were healthy Caucasians from Russia aged 6 to 90. CDR3 length: 12 amino acids. V dropped 3 bases and J dropped 7 bases, with 10 bases sitting between them. General observations from the study: Per-million-T-cell TCR beta diversity fell roughly linearly with age. Donor CMV infection status was unknown, possibly confounding age-related changes in expanded clonotypes.

These sequences were also reported in another study, on T cells of mothers and their children.

The sequence was obtained from a boy between 10 and 17 years old in good health. The V call is TRBV12-3 or TRBV12-4, the J call TRBJ2-7, with D perhaps TRBD2 (6 bases). The material sequenced was blood. The CDR3 coding sequence is TGTGCCAGCAGTTTCGGGGGAAGGGAGCAGTACTTC. It yields the protein CASSFGGREQYF.